The sequence of this T cell receptor (beta chain) was determined in a study of CD8 T cells in ankylosing spondylitis. Study results and caveats: A motif in TCR beta, a set of under 10 highly homologous variants, appeared characteristic of ankylosing spondylitis blood. Disease-linked clones reportedly concentrated significantly in matched ankylosing spondylitis synovial fluid.

Concerning this clonotype: Its target is not known.

Trimming stripped 2 bases from V and 7 bases from J, with 8 bases between. This CDR3 has 12 residues. Making use of molecular barcodes, quantitative 5'-RACE generated TCR beta libraries. TCRdb reanalysed the 5' RACE reads using MiXCR and keeps one entry per CDR3 protein. This table holds more than 600,000 distinct CDR3 sequences, roughly 19% found once. The sequencing input was blood, either unsorted or a sorted T cell fraction (not recorded which). The chain links TRBV12-3 or TRBV12-4 to TRBJ2-5; perhaps TRBD2 as D (5 bases). This clonotype was sampled from a male donor with ankylosing spondylitis. The CDR3 sequence is CASSLKEATQYF. The CDR3 DNA is TGTGCCAGCAGTTTAAAGGAGGCGACCCAGTACTTC.